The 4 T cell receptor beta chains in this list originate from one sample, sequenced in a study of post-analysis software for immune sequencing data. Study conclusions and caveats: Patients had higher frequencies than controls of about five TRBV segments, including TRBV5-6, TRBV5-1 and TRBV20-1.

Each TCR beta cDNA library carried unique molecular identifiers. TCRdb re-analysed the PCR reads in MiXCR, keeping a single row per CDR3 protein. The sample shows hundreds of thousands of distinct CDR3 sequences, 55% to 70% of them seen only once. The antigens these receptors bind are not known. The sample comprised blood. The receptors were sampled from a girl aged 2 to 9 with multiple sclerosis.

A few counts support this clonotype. CDR3 residues: CASSQDPANYGYTF. The DNA for the CDR3 is TGTGCCAGCAGCCAAGATCCCGCTAACTATGGCTACACCTTC. The rearrangement links TRBV4-2 to TRBJ1-2; no definite D call. Deletions cut 0 bases from V and 0 bases from J, with 5 bases between. Germline V gives CDR1 LGHNA, CDR2 YNFKEQ. There are 14 residues in the CDR3.

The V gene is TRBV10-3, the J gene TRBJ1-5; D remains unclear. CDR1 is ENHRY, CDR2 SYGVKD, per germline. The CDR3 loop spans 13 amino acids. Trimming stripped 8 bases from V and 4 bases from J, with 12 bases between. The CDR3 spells CAIGPYVNQPQHF. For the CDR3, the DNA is TGTGCCATCGGCCCCTATGTAAATCAGCCCCAGCATTTT.

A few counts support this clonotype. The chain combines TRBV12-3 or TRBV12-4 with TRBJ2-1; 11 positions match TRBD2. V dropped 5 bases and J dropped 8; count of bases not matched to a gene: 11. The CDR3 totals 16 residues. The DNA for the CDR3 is TGTGCCAGCAGTCTATGGACTAGCGGGCTTGGGGATGAGCAGTTCTTC. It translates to CASSLWTSGLGDEQFF.

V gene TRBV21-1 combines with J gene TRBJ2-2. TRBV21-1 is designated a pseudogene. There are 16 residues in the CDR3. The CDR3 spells CASSKLRRQYTGELFF. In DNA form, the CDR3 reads TGTGCCAGCAGCAAACTAAGGAGACAATACACCGGGGAGCTGTTTTTT.